This section outlines one TCR beta chain sequence together with its context. It has no known antigen specificity. No much larger clone exists at a distance of one base, and base qualities are not known. This specimen belongs to a study of beta chain features in type 1 diabetes (dated by TCRdb to between 2018 and 2020). Regarding the research as a whole: No differences in mean age, gender distribution, total cell number or subset yield were found between patients and healthy donors. A total of 85 million to 140 million sorted cells were examined across all samples, and a strong correlation was observed between cell number per subset and RNA yield. The study compared the TCRB repertoires of sorted circulating CD4+ T cell subsets in recently diagnosed type 1 diabetes patients with those in matched healthy donors. Naive and central memory subsets were obtained from all 30 or so donors, but regulatory and stem cell-like memory subsets were isolated from only 8 patients and roughly 8 healthy donors. On the study overall, not on this receptor specifically: HLA sub-analyses involved small numbers of individuals, so any influence of HLA type on TCRB rearrangement remained unresolved. Patients with type 1 diabetes made fewer insertions and deleted more nucleotides at VDJ recombination sites, implying thymic rearrangement abnormalities. Because cDNA was sequenced instead of genomic DNA, activated cells with high expression could be over-represented, although the groups did not differ in activation or CD3 levels. Naive, central memory and regulatory TCRB repertoires appeared to be more alike among patients than among healthy donors. Shorter templates might be favored by PCR, yet because patient and control samples were amplified and corrected together, any such skew would affect both groups equally. Type 1 diabetes patients showed a moderate but significant shortening of TCRB CDR3 length in all four CD4+ subsets.

A single peripheral blood draw of approximately 0.11 L on average was collected from each donor into heparinised tubes. Using a panel that included CD45RO, CCR7, CD25, CD127, CD95 and CD27, naive, central memory, regulatory and stem cell-like memory CD4+ T cells were sorted on a BD FACSAria II. Purity was above 95% for every sorted population. Right away, PBMCs were isolated by Lymphoprep density gradient centrifugation and were stained directly, with no culture step. So that batch effects would be minimized, each experiment stained and sorted samples in pairs, pairing one healthy donor with one patient. The High Capacity cDNA Reverse Transcription Kit was used to reverse transcribe all of the isolated RNA, meaning that expressed TCRB transcripts were what got sequenced. Deep immunoSEQ sequencing was applied to naive, central memory and regulatory T cell samples, giving an average of about 3.4 million total reads per sample. Sorted cells were lysed in RLT buffer, and RNA was extracted using DNase-treated RNeasy Micro or Mini kits according to cell number. Each cell subset was processed on its own to prevent cross-contamination, while patient and healthy donor samples were processed together. The immunoSEQ multiplex PCR was used to amplify TCRB sequences from cDNA, generating 87-bp fragments that spanned the CDR3 region. The amplicons were sequenced using the Illumina HiSeq platform. In the paper's pipeline: Synthetic template baselines were used to correct PCR bias computationally, reads within Hamming distance 2 were collapsed together, and singletons that could not be merged were discarded. Reads were aligned against IMGT to assign V, D and J genes, CDR3 length and insertions or deletions at six rearrangement sites. Within each subset, clonotype counts were normalized to sorted cell number, and only after that were true diversity and Gini coefficients computed with the tcR R package. Repertoire sharing was quantified using the overlap coefficient calculated on TCRB nucleotide sequences. Out-of-frame TCRB sequences from naive cells were analyzed to stand in for the pre-selection repertoire. TCRdb took this table from immuneACCESS and kept in-frame rearrangements with V and J called. Such tables lack part of the clones; where checked against another copy, unresolved V genes explain under half of the gap, and the rest is unexplained. V, J and clone size are those of that table, while D and trimming were read from the DNA. Recorded for this sample are 250,000 to 300,000 clones; less than 30% of them occurred a single time. The top ten clones comprise around 0.011% of the sample.

The sample taken for sequencing was naive CD4+ T cells from blood. Taken with the paper, the label for cell subset or site translates to: true naive CD4+ T cells. This receptor was obtained from a woman in her 30s with type 1 diabetes.

Read as DNA, the sequence is TGTGCCTGGAGCAAGGGACAGGGAATAGGAAAACTGTTTTTT. Its protein is CAWSKGQGIGKLFF. The chain employs TRBV30 and TRBJ1-4; the junction holds 9 bases that match TRBD1. The CDR3, cysteine through phenylalanine, is 14 amino acids long. This entry keeps only the CDR3 DNA: 42 bases, framed from base 1. The germline V end is reduced by 3 bases and the J end by 10 bases; junction bases left unmatched: 9. Reading the germline V gene (reference sequence) gives CDR1 GTSNPN and CDR2 SVGIG.